A selection of T cell receptor beta chains follows, all from one sample in a study of cytomegalovirus exposure and HLA in healthy donors. Here immunoSEQ multiplex PCR was the method, and the copy in TCRdb shows in-frame clones only, minus some. The sample has about 88,000 clones; roughly 84% are singletons. The sequencing sample was made of PBMCs. These TCRs come from a young woman in good health and CMV-seropositive. Each CDR3 is given with its conserved first and last residue. D genes are given only for firm matches. Some rows have no size entry. The others give once, few or many, or a class for an expanded clone.

>-|-|TRBV6-5|TRBJ1-5
CASRPKFRSNQPQHF
TGTGCCAGCCGCCCAAAGTTTCGGAGCAATCAGCCCCAGCATTTT
>-|-|TRBV4-1|TRBJ1-1
CASSQVRGGNTEAFF
TGCGCCAGCAGCCAAGTTCGGGGGGGGAACACTGAAGCTTTCTTT
>TRBD1|-|TRBV18|TRBJ2-5
CASSPGQGRETQYF
TGTGCCAGCTCACCCGGACAGGGGAGGGAGACCCAGTACTTC
>TRBD1|-|TRBV6-1|TRBJ2-1
CASSLGQGAFNEQFF
TGTGCCAGCAGCCTGGGACAGGGGGCGTTCAATGAGCAGTTCTTC
>TRBD2|-|TRBV7-2|TRBJ2-7
CASSQPGLASYEQYF
TGTGCCAGCAGCCAACCGGGACTAGCCTCCTACGAGCAGTACTTC
>-|-|TRBV10-3|TRBJ2-7
CAISPAQGRYEQYF
TGTGCCATCAGTCCGGCCCAGGGCCGCTACGAGCAGTACTTC
>TRBD2|-|TRBV5-4|TRBJ2-1
CASSFGLGVIEQFF
TGTGCCAGCAGCTTTGGACTAGGTGTTATTGAGCAGTTCTTC
>TRBD2|-|TRBV27|TRBJ2-7
CASSLAGVRYEQYF
TGTGCCAGCAGTTTGGCGGGGGTCAGGTACGAGCAGTACTTC
>-|many|TRBV7-7|TRBJ2-2
CASSLSGGELFF
TGTGCCAGCAGCTTATCGGGGGGGGAGCTGTTTTTT
>-|-|TRBV5-6|TRBJ2-1
CASSFRGSYNEQFF
TGTGCCAGCAGCTTCAGGGGCAGTTACAATGAGCAGTTCTTC
>TRBD2|-|TRBV7-3|TRBJ2-1
CASSLSTASGLNNEQFF
TGTGCCAGCAGCTTAAGTACGGCTAGCGGGCTTAACAATGAGCAGTTCTTC
>-|once|TRBV7-9|TRBJ1-1
CASSPSRGSEAFF
TGTGCCAGCAGCCCGTCTAGGGGAAGTGAAGCTTTCTTT
>-|-|TRBV6-6|TRBJ2-7
CASNPRTVSSYEQYF
TGTGCCAGCAATCCGCGGACAGTCAGCTCCTACGAGCAGTACTTC
>TRBD1|-|TRBV13|TRBJ2-5
CASSLAPTGRIETQYF
TGTGCCAGCAGCTTAGCACCGACAGGGCGGATCGAGACCCAGTACTTC
>-|once|TRBV29-1|TRBJ1-1
CSVHMGGTEAFF
TGCAGCGTTCACATGGGGGGTACTGAAGCTTTCTTT
>TRBD2|-|TRBV5-8|TRBJ2-3
CASSLGKTSDTDTQYF
TGTGCCAGCAGCTTGGGTAAAACTAGCGACACAGATACGCAGTATTTT
>-|-|TRBV27|TRBJ2-7
CAIATGASYEQYF
TGTGCCATCGCGACAGGAGCAAGCTACGAGCAGTACTTC
>TRBD1|-|TRBV4-3|TRBJ1-3
CASSQVTGGPGNTIYF
TGCGCCAGCAGCCAAGTAACAGGGGGCCCAGGAAACACCATATATTTT